These T cell receptor beta chains were read from a single sample in a study of identical twins. TCRdb re-called the 5' RACE reads with MiXCR, one entry per CDR3 protein. The data show just under 650,000 distinct CDR3 sequences, with 7.1% seen just once and roughly 1.6% held by the top ten. These data also formed part of another study, on yellow fever vaccine responses in identical twins.

What was sequenced was PBMCs. The receptors come from a woman aged 18-30 years in good health. CDR3s include the opening cysteine and the closing phenylalanine or tryptophan. D genes are given only for firm matches.

V gene,J gene,D gene,CDR3 protein
TRBV9,TRBJ2-5,-,CASSHKDSGPAETQYF
TRBV29-1,TRBJ2-1,-,CSVETDIYNEQFF
TRBV4-1,TRBJ2-7,-,CASSQGQDSSYEQYF
TRBV12-3/TRBV12-4,TRBJ2-2,-,CASSSMGSTGELFF
TRBV6-2/TRBV6-3,TRBJ1-2,TRBD1,CASTSGTGLYGYTF
TRBV6-1,TRBJ2-7,TRBD2,CASRAGTRYEQYF
TRBV15,TRBJ2-1,-,CATTWSGQENNEQFF
TRBV7-2,TRBJ2-2,-,CASSLSLLTGELFF
TRBV6-5,TRBJ1-5,-,CASSYSGTSNQPQHF
TRBV27,TRBJ1-5,-,CASRRGHNQPQHF
TRBV28,TRBJ2-1,-,CASSSGPFRYEQFF
TRBV5-1,TRBJ2-3,TRBD2,CASSWRGLAGDTDTQYF
TRBV29-1,TRBJ2-1,-,CSVVPSKGEQFF
TRBV12-3/TRBV12-4,TRBJ2-1,-,CASNLGTAYNEQFF
TRBV24-1,TRBJ1-2,-,CATSDRTVAGYTF
TRBV9,TRBJ2-5,TRBD2,CASSFSGGAVEETQYF
TRBV27,TRBJ1-4,-,CASSSVGEKLFF
TRBV5-5,TRBJ1-1,-,CASSLVDSLNTEAFF
TRBV7-9,TRBJ2-1,TRBD2,CASSLGGYYNEQFF
TRBV20-1,TRBJ2-3,TRBD1,CSAPGWNRGRTDTQYF
TRBV7-6,TRBJ1-4,-,CASSLGAEGEKLFF
TRBV14,TRBJ2-2,TRBD1,CASSQVGTGRIGELFF
TRBV2,TRBJ1-1,-,CASSGRILMNTEAFF
TRBV4-1,TRBJ2-3,TRBD2,CASSQDKAGVVVDTDTQYF
TRBV20-1,TRBJ2-7,TRBD2,CSASQELAGGPKAYEQYF
TRBV9,TRBJ1-6,-,CASTPAASSYNSPLHF
TRBV27,TRBJ2-5,-,CASKARSQETQYF
TRBV6-1,TRBJ2-5,TRBD1,CASSGTVKETQYF
TRBV10-3,TRBJ1-1,-,CATKGVGAIEAFF
TRBV4-1,TRBJ2-2,-,CASSRTITGELFF